This T cell receptor (beta chain) stems from a study of T cell changes during pregnancy in multiple sclerosis. Sequencing was performed with immunoSEQ multiplex PCR; in TCRdb, only in-frame clones are kept and a portion is missing. Among 50,000 or so clones listed, just over 90% were seen once. CDR3 size: 14 residues. With 6 bases clipped from V and 8 bases from J, the junction kept 9 bases outside the gene matches. Germline lookup yields CDR1 SGHNT and CDR2 YYREEE (reference sequence). The TCR sequence derives from a female donor with multiple sclerosis, enrolled in a pregnancy study. The material was CD4+ T cells from peripheral blood mononuclear cells, obtained before pregnancy. This chain links TRBV5-4 with TRBJ2-3; TRBD2 agrees at 10 bases. The CDR3 DNA reads TGTGCCAGCATAAACCAGCGGGAGGGTTTTACGCAGTATTTT. Translated, it gives CASINQREGFTQYF. Based on the CDR3 plus reference TRBV5-4 and TRBJ2-3, the full variable domain is ETGVTQSPTHLIKTRGQQVTLRCSSQSGHNTVSWYQQALGQGPQFIFQYYREEENGRGNFPPRFSGLQFPNYSSELNVNALELDDSALYLCASINQREGFTQYFGPGTRLTVL.